This TCR beta chain was identified in a study of blood T cell repertoires in COVID-19. Study-wide context: The analysed material was cDNA or gDNA that came from T cells, B-cell-depleted T cells, or PBMCs.

Germline V lookup: CDR1 SGHAT, CDR2 FQDESV (reference sequence). This CDR3 is built from 13 residues. Trimming cost V 4 bases and J 5 bases; bases outside gene matches: 2. The authors' processing: Reference gene primers were amplified, and this amplification served to estimate nucleated cell counts. Sequenced by immunoSEQ multiplex PCR; TCRdb stores in-frame clones only, minus some. V and J calls and clone size are copied from that table; D and trimming were computed from the DNA. The table records about 50,000 clones, 90% to 95% of them present only once. This clone has only one observation. The source material was peripheral blood. The V and J genes are TRBV11-1 and TRBJ2-5; 9 bases fit TRBD1. This clonotype originated in a woman aged 80 or older with acute or convalescent COVID-19. CDR3 DNA sequence: TGTGCCAGCAGCTACGGGACAGGGGAGACCCAGTACTTC. Residues: CASSYGTGETQYF. The entire variable domain, with the rest obtained from reference TRBV11-1 and TRBJ2-5, is as follows: EAEVAQSPRYKITEKSQAVAFWCDPISGHATLYWYRQILGQGPELLVQFQDESVVDDSQLPKDRFSAERLKGVDSTLKIQPAELGDSAMYLCASSYGTGETQYFGPGTRLLVL.